The 11 T cell receptor beta chains below all came from one sample that was sequenced in a study of blood T cell repertoires in COVID-19. The repertoire was sequenced with immunoSEQ multiplex PCR; TCRdb's copy has only in-frame clones and lacks some. The sample includes approximately 84,000 clones, almost 80% of them seen just once. The sequenced sample was peripheral blood. The receptors were gathered from a human donor in a cohort sampled during active COVID-19.

This clone was recorded only once. The J gene is TRBJ2-3, the V gene TRBV5-1, with 13 bases matching TRBD2. The CDR3 contains 15 residues. V was pared by 4 bases and J by 6 bases, with 5 bases of the junction left unmatched. CDR1 and CDR2 (germline): SGHRS, YFSETQ. CDR3 coding DNA: TGCGCCAGCAGCATGGGACTAGCGGGGTTGGATACGCAGTATTTT. Amino acid sequence: CASSMGLAGLDTQYF.

This clone appeared once. The chain links TRBV5-6 to TRBJ1-1; tentative D call: TRBD1 (6 bases). CDR1 is SGHDT, CDR2 YYEEEE, per germline. This CDR3 region has 15 residues. V was cut by 0 bases and J by 0 bases, with 9 bases left in between. The CDR3 sequence: CASSLVGGLNTEAFF. The CDR3 DNA follows: TGTGCCAGCAGCTTGGTCGGGGGGCTGAACACTGAAGCTTTCTTT.

The gene calls are TRBV27 and TRBJ1-5; D unresolved. CDR1 is MNHEY and CDR2 is SMNVEV in the germline V gene (reference sequence). The CDR3 totals 14 residues. V was shortened by 4 bases and J by 3 bases, with 10 bases between the two germline ends. Here the CDR3 DNA reads TGTGCCAGCAGTTCGACACGATTCAATCAGCCCCAGCATTTT. It yields the protein CASSSTRFNQPQHF.

The chain combines TRBV4-2 with TRBJ1-1; D might be TRBD1 (6 bases). CDR1 and CDR2 from the germline V gene are LGHNA and YNFKEQ. Trimming left V 0 bases short and J 9 bases short, with 11 bases between. The CDR3 extends over 13 amino acids. CDR3 nucleotides: TGTGCCAGCAGCCAAGATATGGGGGGGCAAGCTTTCTTT. The encoded protein is CASSQDMGGQAFF.

The CDR3: CASSPPSNTEAFF. The CDR3 DNA sequence: TGTGCCAGCTCACCACCTTCTAACACTGAAGCTTTCTTT. The chain uses TRBV18 and TRBJ1-1; no definite D call. Per the germline V gene, CDR1 is KGHSH and CDR2 is LQKENI. The CDR3 extends over 13 amino acids. V lost 0 bases, J lost 2 bases, and 4 bases lay in between.

The rearrangement uses TRBV2 and TRBJ1-6; unclear D gene. Germline V gives CDR1 SNHLY, CDR2 FYNNEI. V was clipped by 2 bases and J by 5 bases, with 10 bases between them. The CDR3 is 15 residues long. The chain's CDR3 is CASSEYAGNNSPLHF. In DNA, the CDR3 is TGTGCCAGCAGTGAATATGCCGGGAATAATTCACCCCTCCACTTT.

The chain has TRBV24-1 and TRBJ1-2; possibly TRBD1 for D (6 bases). This CDR3 spans 13 amino acids. Germline-derived CDR1 and CDR2 are KGHDR and SFDVKD. V was trimmed by 7 bases and J by 2 bases, leaving 10 bases between them. CDR3 loop: CATSRTVNYGYTF. DNA of the CDR3: TGTGCCACCAGCCGGACAGTAAACTATGGCTACACCTTC.

This chain uses TRBV28 with TRBJ1-2, with D perhaps TRBD1 (5 bases). The germline V gene has CDR1 MDHEN and CDR2 SYDVKM. CDR3 length: 14 residues. Trimming took off 7 bases at V and 0 bases at J, with 12 bases between the two ends. The CDR3: CASNQDTSNYGYTF. CDR3 coding DNA: TGTGCCAGCAATCAGGACACTTCTAACTATGGCTACACCTTC.

The chain uses TRBV7-9 and TRBJ1-5, with unresolved D. Germline V CDR1 and CDR2: SEHNR, FQNEAQ (reference sequence). V was cut by 0 bases and J by 0 bases, with 12 bases left in between. The CDR3 has 17 amino acids. CDR3 residues: CASSLARTGYSNQPQHF. In nucleotides, the CDR3 is TGTGCCAGCAGCTTAGCCAGGACTGGTTATAGCAATCAGCCCCAGCATTTT.

The chain couples TRBV19 to TRBJ2-5; D is possibly TRBD2 (7 bases). The CDR3 consists of 14 residues. Germline CDR1 and CDR2: LNHDA and SQIVND (reference sequence). V was trimmed by 6 bases and J by 3 bases, leaving 14 bases between them. The CDR3 bases are TGTGCCAGTAGCCGGGGGGCGGGAGAAGAGACCCAGTACTTC. As protein: CASSRGAGEETQYF.

V and J are TRBV7-9 and TRBJ2-7, with 12 bases lining up with TRBD1. This CDR3 comprises 19 residues. Germline CDR1 SEHNR, CDR2 FQNEAQ (reference sequence). J was trimmed by 9 bases and V by 6 bases; bases with no gene match: 24. The CDR3 loop is CASSPGTGGPRGGRSGQYF. Written as DNA, the CDR3 is TGTGCCAGCAGTCCCGGGACAGGGGGCCCCCGGGGAGGCCGCTCAGGGCAGTACTTC.